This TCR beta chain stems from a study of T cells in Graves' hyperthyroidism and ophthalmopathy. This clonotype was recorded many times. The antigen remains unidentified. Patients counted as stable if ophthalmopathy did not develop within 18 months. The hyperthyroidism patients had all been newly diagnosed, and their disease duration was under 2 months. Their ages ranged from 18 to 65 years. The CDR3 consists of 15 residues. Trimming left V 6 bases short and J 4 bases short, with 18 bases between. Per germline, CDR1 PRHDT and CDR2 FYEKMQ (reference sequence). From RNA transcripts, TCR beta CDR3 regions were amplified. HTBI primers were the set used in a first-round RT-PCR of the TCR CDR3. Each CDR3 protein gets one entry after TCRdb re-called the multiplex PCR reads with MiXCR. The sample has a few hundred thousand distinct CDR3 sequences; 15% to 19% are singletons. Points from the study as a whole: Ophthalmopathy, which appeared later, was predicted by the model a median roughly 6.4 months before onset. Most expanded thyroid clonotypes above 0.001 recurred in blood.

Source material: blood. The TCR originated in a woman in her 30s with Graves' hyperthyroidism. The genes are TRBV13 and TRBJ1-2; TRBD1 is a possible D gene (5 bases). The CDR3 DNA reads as TGTGCCAGCAGTGTAGACAGTCCAAGTGTCTATGGCTACACCTTC. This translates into CASSVDSPSVYGYTF.